The next 23 T cell receptor beta chains were all read from a single sample in a study of cytomegalovirus exposure and HLA in healthy donors. Primers included in the PCR were 60 Vbeta and 13 Jbeta primers. The protocol was immunoSEQ multiplex PCR, while the TCRdb copy is restricted to in-frame clones and leaves out a portion. The repertoire table contains approximately 92,000 clones. The sequenced material came from PBMCs. The source of these receptors is a woman in her twenties or thirties in good health and CMV-seronegative.

The chain is built from TRBV18 and TRBJ2-5; D perhaps matches TRBD1 (6 bases). Deletions cut 3 bases from V and 4 bases from J, with 15 bases between. CDR1 is KGHSH and CDR2 is LQKENI in the germline V gene. The CDR3 totals 15 residues. CDR3 region: CASSPRQATGETQYF. DNA for the CDR3: TGTGCCAGCTCACCTCGACAGGCCACGGGAGAGACCCAGTACTTC.

The CDR3 nucleotides read TGTGCCAGCAGCCCCCGGGACTTCCTTTACAATGAGCAGTTCTTC. Its translation is CASSPRDFLYNEQFF. The chain carries TRBV9 and TRBJ2-1, with TRBD2 as a possible D gene (6 bases). The ends were cut back, 4 bases at V and 4 bases at J, with 15 bases in the middle. The germline V gene has CDR1 SGDLS and CDR2 YYNGEE. The CDR3 spans 15 residues.

The rearrangement links TRBV5-4 to TRBJ2-1, with 14 bases lining up with TRBD2. This CDR3 contains 15 residues. With 4 bases clipped from V and 8 bases from J, the junction kept 5 bases outside the gene matches. The V gene's germline CDR1 is SGHNT and CDR2 YYREEE (reference sequence). The CDR3 here is CASSPGLAGADEQFF. For the CDR3, the DNA is TGTGCCAGCAGCCCGGGACTAGCGGGGGCCGATGAGCAGTTCTTC. Filled out from reference TRBV5-4 and TRBJ2-1, the complete variable domain reads ETGVTQSPTHLIKTRGQQVTLRCSSQSGHNTVSWYQQALGQGPQFIFQYYREEENGRGNFPPRFSGLQFPNYSSELNVNALELDDSALYLCASSPGLAGADEQFFGPGTRLTVL.

The genes are TRBV28 and TRBJ2-2, with TRBD1 matching over 8 bases. V lost 4 bases and J lost 3; bases outside the gene matches: 7. Germline CDR1 MDHEN, CDR2 SYDVKM. This CDR3 has 16 amino acids. CDR3 sequence (DNA): TGTGCCAGCAGTTCGGACAGGGAGAAAGACACCGGGGAGCTGTTTTTT. Protein sequence: CASSSDREKDTGELFF.

This sequence joins TRBV6-5 and TRBJ1-2; D ambiguous. Per germline, CDR1 MNHEY and CDR2 SVGAGI. Trimming took 2 bases from V and 3 from J, leaving 13 bases between them. This CDR3 has 15 amino acids. CDR3 DNA: TGTGCCAGCAGTTACCAGCAGACTAACGACTATGGCTACACCTTC. This translates into CASSYQQTNDYGYTF.

V is TRBV7-9 and J is TRBJ2-3; a possible D gene is TRBD2 (6 bases). In germline, CDR1 is SEHNR, CDR2 FQNEAQ (reference sequence). V lost 1 base, J lost 3 bases, and 11 bases lay in between. The CDR3 consists of 15 residues. CDR3 nucleotide sequence: TGTGCCAGCAGCTTAGGGGCTAGCGTTACAGATACGCAGTATTTT. Protein sequence: CASSLGASVTDTQYF.

The chain employs TRBV2 and TRBJ2-1; D possibly corresponds to TRBD2 (6 bases). V lost 4 bases to trimming and J lost 5 bases, with 15 bases between them. From germline, CDR1 is SNHLY and CDR2 FYNNEI. There are 15 residues in the CDR3. In nucleotides, the CDR3 is TGTGCCAGCAGTGGTCATAGCGGCGGGAACAATGAGCAGTTCTTC. It translates to CASSGHSGGNNEQFF.

V usage is TRBV29-1 and J usage is TRBJ2-3; weak D call: TRBD2 (6 bases). Trimming left V 8 bases short and J 4 bases short, with 13 bases between. The CDR3 is 12 residues long. Germline V gives CDR1 SQVTM, CDR2 ANQGSEA. The CDR3 region has the DNA TGCAGCCTCCGGGACTCCCCAGATACGCAGTATTTT. This sequence encodes CSLRDSPDTQYF.

CDR3 nucleotide sequence: TGTGCCAGCAGGGTTCACAGGGGGCTAAATTCACCCCTCCACTTT. It specifies CASRVHRGLNSPLHF. The chain couples TRBV28 to TRBJ1-6; 9 nucleotides align to TRBD1. This CDR3 region has 15 residues. Germline values: CDR1 MDHEN, CDR2 SYDVKM. J lost 7 bases, V lost 6 bases, and 7 bases had no gene match.

This chain joins TRBV7-6 and TRBJ1-1; 8 bases fit TRBD1. Per germline, CDR1 SGHVS and CDR2 FNYEAQ. After removal of 5 bases from V and 5 bases from J, the junction contained 1 base not matched to a gene. This CDR3 is built from 12 residues. The CDR3 region is CASSTGGTEAFF. CDR3 DNA: TGTGCCAGCAGCACAGGGGGAACTGAAGCTTTCTTT.

The gene calls are TRBV19 and TRBJ2-7; 11 positions match TRBD2. V lost 3 bases and J lost 2; bases outside the gene matches: 6. The CDR3 length is 16 residues. CDR1 LNHDA and CDR2 SQIVND come from the germline V gene (reference sequence). The chain's CDR3 is CASSIQGLAETYEQYF. For the CDR3, the DNA is TGTGCCAGTAGTATCCAGGGACTAGCGGAAACCTACGAGCAGTACTTC.

This chain uses TRBV5-1 with TRBJ2-1; 10 bases match TRBD2. The ends lost 5 bases at V and 2 bases at J; junction bases unmatched: 4. CDR1 is SGHRS, CDR2 YFSETQ, per germline. The CDR3 is made up of 15 amino acids. The CDR3 DNA follows: TGCGCCAGCAGAGGAGCGGGAGGGCCCTACAATGAGCAGTTCTTC. Protein: CASRGAGGPYNEQFF.

The chain has TRBV13 and TRBJ2-1; D is ambiguous. Trimming shortened V by 1 base and J by 9 bases, and 7 bases separated the two germline ends. The CDR3 sequence is 12 residues long. Germline CDR1 is PRHDT and CDR2 is FYEKMQ (reference sequence). The CDR3 nucleotides read TGTGCCAGCAGCTTAGTTATCGGTGAGCAGTTCTTC. Its protein product is CASSLVIGEQFF.

The chain couples TRBV27 to TRBJ2-7, with D maybe TRBD2 (5 bases). V lost 3 bases to trimming and J lost 3 bases, with 9 bases between them. Germline CDR1 is MNHEY and CDR2 is SMNVEV (reference sequence). The CDR3 is 13 residues long. CDR3 sequence: CASSFLEGYEQYF. The CDR3 region has the DNA TGTGCCAGCAGTTTCCTAGAGGGCTACGAGCAGTACTTC.

The chain joins TRBV7-9 to TRBJ2-5; D is unresolved. Germline CDR1 SEHNR, CDR2 FQNEAQ (reference sequence). The CDR3 runs 11 residues. V gave up 6 bases and J gave up 2 bases, with 4 bases separating them. CDR3 amino acids: CASRQQETQYF. The CDR3 DNA reads TGTGCCAGCAGACAGCAAGAGACCCAGTACTTC.

V is TRBV2 and J is TRBJ2-5; 12 bases are a match to TRBD2. The CDR3 runs to 16 residues. The ends lost 3 bases at V and 9 bases at J; junction bases unmatched: 11. CDR1 SNHLY and CDR2 FYNNEI come from the germline V gene. The CDR3 nucleotides read TGTGCCAGCAGTGATGGAGGACTAGCGGGGCCCGGGGCCCAGTACTTC. This sequence encodes CASSDGGLAGPGAQYF.

The gene calls are TRBV11-3 and TRBJ2-3; TRBD1 aligns across 7 bases. V lost 3 bases to trimming and J lost 0 bases; unmatched junction nucleotides: 6. Looked up from germline, CDR1 is SGHNT and CDR2 is YENEEA. The CDR3 loop spans 16 amino acids. CDR3 loop: CASSFGTADSTDTQYF. The CDR3 DNA reads as TGTGCCAGCAGCTTCGGGACAGCCGATAGCACAGATACGCAGTATTTT.

This chain joins TRBV4-2 and TRBJ1-5; 7 nucleotides agree with TRBD1. This CDR3 has 15 residues. CDR1 is LGHNA and CDR2 is YNFKEQ in the germline V gene. V gave up 2 bases and J gave up 6 bases; unmatched junction bases: 7. The CDR3: CASSQSRQGGQPQHF. The DNA for the CDR3 is TGTGCCAGCAGCCAATCGCGACAGGGAGGTCAGCCCCAGCATTTT.

The V gene is TRBV6-6, the J gene TRBJ2-2; 11 bases map to TRBD2. Per germline, CDR1 MNHNY and CDR2 SVGAGI (reference sequence). CDR3 length: 16 amino acids. V shed 4 bases, J shed 8 bases, and the junction held 9 bases outside the gene matches. CDR3 bases: TGTGCCAGCAGTTCGACCCTTAGCGGGAGGGTTGGGGAGCTGTTTTTT. This translates into CASSSTLSGRVGELFF.

The CDR3 loop is CASSSPGQGVWGEQYF. The CDR3 DNA sequence: TGTGCCAGCAGTTCGCCGGGACAGGGGGTTTGGGGCGAGCAGTACTTC. This chain uses TRBV28 with TRBJ2-7, with 11 positions matching TRBD1. This CDR3 has 16 amino acids. Germline V gene data show CDR1 as MDHEN and CDR2 as SYDVKM. Losses at the gene ends were 4 bases for V and 6 bases for J; bases not matched to a gene: 11. The complete variable domain, with remaining parts taken from reference TRBV28 and TRBJ2-7, reads DVKVTQSSRYLVKRTGEKVFLECVQDMDHENMFWYRQDPGLGLRLIYFSYDVKMKEKGDIPEGYSVSREKKERFSLILESASTNQTSMYLCASSSPGQGVWGEQYFGPGTRLTVT.

The rearrangement joins TRBV5-4 to TRBJ1-2, with TRBD1 matching 8 bases. Per the germline V gene, CDR1 is SGHNT and CDR2 is YYREEE (reference sequence). V lost 3 bases to trimming and J lost 8 bases; unmatched junction nucleotides: 3. This CDR3 is 12 amino acids long. CDR3 in DNA: TGTGCCAGCAGCTGGACAGGGAACGGCTACACCTTC. Its protein is CASSWTGNGYTF.

The V gene is TRBV7-3, the J gene TRBJ1-1; D gene uncertain. Germline CDR1 reads SGHTA; CDR2 reads FQGTGA. Trimming removed 3 bases at V and 1 base at J, with 12 bases between. The CDR3 has 15 residues. CDR3 amino acids: CASSFGPLPNTEAFF. CDR3 bases: TGTGCCAGCAGCTTCGGTCCCCTCCCGAACACTGAAGCTTTCTTT.

This sequence joins TRBV5-6 and TRBJ1-4, with D unclear. Trimming removed 1 base at V and 8 bases at J, with 9 bases between. CDR1 is SGHDT and CDR2 is YYEEEE in the germline V gene. This CDR3 is 13 amino acids long. CDR3 sequence (DNA): TGTGCCAGCAGCTTGCATGGTCAGGAAAAACTGTTTTTT. It is translated as CASSLHGQEKLFF.